What follows are 5 T cell receptor beta chains derived from one specimen sequenced in a study of blood T cell repertoires in COVID-19. TCRdb's table, derived via immunoSEQ multiplex PCR, lists solely in-frame clones and lacks some. The sample lists about 220,000 clones, about 83% occurring once. The sequenced sample was PBMCs or T cells enriched from blood (not recorded which). Receptor source: a woman between 40 and 55 years old who had been exposed to COVID-19.

The chain carries TRBV6-2 or TRBV6-3 and TRBJ2-1; 8 nucleotides align to TRBD2. This CDR3 has 15 amino acids. J lost 5 bases, V lost 6 bases, and 9 bases had no gene match. Germline V CDR1 and CDR2: MNHEY, SVGEGT. The CDR3 DNA reads TGTGCCAGCAGCCAATTGCGGGGGGCGAACAATGAGCAGTTCTTC. This translates into CASSQLRGANNEQFF.

The J gene is TRBJ1-1, the V gene TRBV29-1, with D unclear. The CDR3 is made up of 14 amino acids. V lost 6 bases, J lost 0 bases, and 14 bases lay in between. CDR1 and CDR2 from the germline V gene are SQVTM and ANQGSEA. CDR3 nucleotides: TGCAGCGTGTTAGGATGGGCCATGAACACTGAAGCTTTCTTT. Translated: CSVLGWAMNTEAFF.

V and J are TRBV5-6 and TRBJ1-1; TRBD1 might be the D (5 bases). V was cut by 1 base and J by 10 bases, with 11 bases left in between. Germline V gene sequence: CDR1 SGHDT, CDR2 YYEEEE. This CDR3 has 12 amino acids. DNA of the CDR3: TGTGCCAGCAGCTTGTGGCAGGGATCAGCTTTCTTT. Its translation is CASSLWQGSAFF.

This sequence joins TRBV6-5 and TRBJ1-5, with 7 bases lining up with TRBD1. Looked up from germline, CDR1 is MNHEY and CDR2 is SVGAGI. V shed 6 bases and J 4 bases; nucleotides not matched to a gene: 6. The CDR3 covers 14 residues. CDR3 in DNA: TGTGCCAGCAGACTACAGGGGTTGAATCAGCCCCAGCATTTT. Translation gives CASRLQGLNQPQHF.

V is TRBV6-5 and J is TRBJ1-2; D possibly corresponds to TRBD1 (6 bases). The CDR3 contains 15 residues. The V end lost 5 bases, the J end lost 4 bases, and 17 bases lay between the germline ends. From germline, CDR1 is MNHEY and CDR2 SVGAGI. DNA for the CDR3: TGTGCCAGCAGTCCCCGTGACAGGCCGCTCTATGGCTACACCTTC. Protein: CASSPRDRPLYGYTF.